One sample yielded the 12 T cell receptor beta chains listed below, sequenced in a study of blood T cells in healthy people across ages. For the second PCR, which ran for roughly 7 to 11 cycles, a sample-barcoded 5' primer and a J-beta primer mix were used. TCRdb fed the 5' RACE reads into MiXCR, producing one record per CDR3 protein. The sample records around 800,000 distinct CDR3 sequences, roughly 50% being singletons. Sequencing was performed on blood. The receptors originated from a man older than 75 in good health.

The chain has TRBV6-1 and TRBJ2-1; D unclear. This CDR3 contains 16 residues. V was pared by 0 bases and J by 9 bases, with 18 bases between. Germline-derived CDR1 and CDR2 are MNHNS and SASEGT. In DNA, the CDR3 is TGTGCCAGCAGTGAAGCCGGTGGATTAGTTAGTGGTGAGCAGTTCTTC. This gives the protein CASSEAGGLVSGEQFF.

V gene TRBV7-2 combines with J gene TRBJ2-1; D gene unclear. Gene TRBJ2-7 matches the end of the DNA better, so the J call may be wrong. Germline CDR1 and CDR2: SGHTA and FQGNSA. The CDR3 totals 14 residues. The CDR3 coding sequence is TGTGCCAGCAGCTCGGGCGTGGTTGGCAATGAGCAGTACTTC. Residues: CASSSGVVGNEQYF.

This chain joins TRBV27 and TRBJ2-2, with 7 bases identical to TRBD1. The germline V gene encodes CDR1 MNHEY and CDR2 SMNVEV (reference sequence). This CDR3 spans 15 amino acids. With 4 bases clipped from V and 3 bases from J, the junction kept 5 bases outside the gene matches. Written as DNA, the CDR3 is TGTGCCAGCAGTTATGGGACAGAAGACACCGGGGAGCTGTTTTTT. It is translated as CASSYGTEDTGELFF.

This clonotype was picked up a small number of times. The chain recombines TRBV29-1 with TRBJ1-1, with 11 bases aligning to TRBD1. The germline gives CDR1 SQVTM, CDR2 ANQGSEA. Losses at the gene ends were 3 bases for V and 0 bases for J; bases not matched to a gene: 6. The CDR3 spans 16 residues. The CDR3 region is CSVDGTGGSMNTEAFF. DNA of the CDR3: TGCAGCGTTGACGGGACAGGGGGATCAATGAACACTGAAGCTTTCTTT.

The chain is built from TRBV5-1 and TRBJ1-4; unclear D gene. Trimming removed 6 bases at V and 0 bases at J, with 12 bases between. Germline values: CDR1 SGHRS, CDR2 YFSETQ. The CDR3 has 15 residues. CDR3 amino acids: CASKRDLPTNEKLFF. CDR3 nucleotide sequence: TGCGCCAGCAAGAGGGATCTACCAACTAATGAAAAACTGTTTTTT. Together with reference TRBV5-1 and TRBJ1-4, the CDR3 gives the full variable domain: KAGVTQTPRYLIKTRGQQVTLSCSPISGHRSVSWYQQTPGQGLQFLFEYFSETQRNKGNFPGRFSGRQFSNSRSEMNVSTLELGDSALYLCASKRDLPTNEKLFFGSGTQLSVL.

A word on this clonotype: At one end the junction does not follow the germline gene, possibly because of a read error. The gene calls are TRBV6-1 and TRBJ2-7; 10 nucleotides align to TRBD2. The germline gives CDR1 MNHNS, CDR2 SASEGT. CDR3 size: 13 residues. In nucleotides, the CDR3 is TGTGCCAGCACTCGGACTAGCGGCTACGAGCGGTACTTC. This sequence encodes CASTRTSGYERYF.

This clonotype has only a few counts. The J gene is TRBJ2-1, the V gene TRBV10-3, with unresolved D. In germline, CDR1 is ENHRY, CDR2 SYGVKD. The CDR3 length is 11 residues. V lost 4 bases, J lost 10 bases, and 8 bases lay in between. CDR3 region: CAISVLSEQFF. In nucleotides, the CDR3 is TGTGCCATCAGTGTATTGAGCGAGCAGTTCTTC.

The table lists this clonotype with many counts. V gene TRBV9 combines with J gene TRBJ1-5, with D possibly TRBD1 on 5 matching bases. CDR1 SGDLS and CDR2 YYNGEE come from the germline V gene. The CDR3 consists of 14 residues. Trimming removed 3 bases from V and 5 bases from J, with 12 bases in between. CDR3 bases: TGTGCCAGCAGCGCCTCGGACACTTATCAGCCCCAGCATTTT. It codes for CASSASDTYQPQHF.

The chain joins TRBV29-1 to TRBJ1-2, with 7 bases lining up with TRBD1. V lost 6 bases, J lost 4 bases, and 8 bases stayed unmatched. The CDR3 is 13 amino acids. Germline loops: CDR1 SQVTM, CDR2 ANQGSEA. This chain's CDR3 is CSVQQTGTYGYTF. For the CDR3, the DNA is TGCAGCGTCCAACAGACAGGGACCTATGGCTACACCTTC. Complete variable domain (other parts from reference TRBV29-1 and TRBJ1-2): SAVISQKPSRDICQRGTSLTIQCQVDSQVTMMFWYRQQPGQSLTLIATANQGSEATYESGFVIDKFPISRPNLTFSTLTVSNMSPEDSSIYLCSVQQTGTYGYTFGSGTRLTVV.

This clonotype was seen a handful of times. The CDR3 is CAISASSGVGPETQYF. CDR3 bases: TGTGCCATCAGTGCTTCTTCAGGGGTGGGCCCCGAGACCCAGTACTTC. The rearrangement joins TRBV10-3 to TRBJ2-5; D might be TRBD1 (6 bases). Per germline, CDR1 ENHRY and CDR2 SYGVKD. CDR3 length: 16 amino acids. Trimming left V 4 bases short and J 5 bases short, with 20 bases between.

There are many counts of this clonotype. This chain links TRBV7-2 with TRBJ2-7; D perhaps matches TRBD2 (6 bases). Germline CDR1 reads SGHTA; CDR2 reads FQGNSA. The CDR3 sequence is 14 residues long. Trimming stripped 3 bases from V and 0 bases from J, with 9 bases between. Here the CDR3 reads CASSFGGSSYEQYF. CDR3 DNA: TGTGCCAGCAGCTTTGGGGGGAGCTCCTACGAGCAGTACTTC.

The V and J genes are TRBV6-2 or TRBV6-3 and TRBJ1-5; TRBD1 matches 8 bases. The CDR3 runs to 17 residues. Germline lookup yields CDR1 MNHEY and CDR2 SVGEGT. The V segment lost 0 bases and the J segment 7 bases; nucleotides outside the gene matches: 11. The CDR3 region has the DNA TGTGCCAGCAGTTACTCGAGGGCCAGGGGGCGTAGGCAGCCCCAGCATTTT. Residues: CASSYSRARGRRQPQHF.